This T cell receptor beta chain stems from a study of blood T cell repertoires in COVID-19. Measured with immunoSEQ multiplex PCR; TCRdb has only the in-frame clones, and not every one. The table records hundreds of thousands of clones, roughly 86% of them present only once. This receptor was taken from a woman aged 50 to 65 who had recovered from COVID-19. Sequencing used PBMCs or T cells enriched from blood (not recorded which).

CDR3 sequence: CASSEGALDEKLFF. CDR3 coding DNA: TGTGCCAGCAGTGAGGGGGCGCTTGATGAAAAACTGTTTTTT. The chain recombines TRBV2 with TRBJ1-4; D perhaps matches TRBD1 (6 bases). Germline-derived CDR1 and CDR2 are SNHLY and FYNNEI. The CDR3 covers 14 residues. Deletions cut 3 bases from V and 6 bases from J, with 11 bases between.